The clone carrying this T cell receptor beta chain was detected a few times. What it recognizes is unknown. In TCRdb, the reads were re-called with MiXCR into one record per CDR3 protein. The sample lists approximately 910,000 distinct CDR3 sequences, around 30% occurring once. These data belong to a study of T cell repertoires in cytomegalovirus infection. V was pared by 4 bases and J by 3 bases, with 13 bases of the junction left unmatched. Germline V gives CDR1 SGHRS, CDR2 YFSETQ. This CDR3 has 16 residues. The sample in question was cultured CD8+ T cells from PBMCs, obtained from culture after CMV antigen stimulation. This TCR derives from a human donor in good health (CMV status not recorded). Some clones in this sample may be carry-over from other donors' samples. This sequence joins TRBV5-1 and TRBJ2-7; 7 bases agree with TRBD1. The CDR3 is CASSPPGQRDLYEQYF. CDR3 sequence (DNA): TGCGCCAGCAGCCCGCCGGGACAGAGAGACCTCTACGAGCAGTACTTC.